This T cell receptor (beta chain) appears in the sequencing data of a study of graft-versus-host responses after intestinal transplantation. TCRdb's copy holds only in-frame clones and misses some; the assay was immunoSEQ multiplex PCR. The table lists about 86,000 clones, about 87% of them singletons, with roughly 0.3% in the top ten. This clone was seen a handful of times. Its antigen is as yet unknown. The CDR3 runs to 15 residues. Trimming cost V 4 bases and J 4 bases, with 13 bases left between them. CDR1 SNHLY and CDR2 FYNNEI come from the germline V gene. The source of this sequence is a human donor who was the organ donor for an intestinal transplant. The chain is built from TRBV2 and TRBJ2-2, with D maybe TRBD1 (6 bases). Sequencing was performed on unstimulated CD4+ T cells sorted from spleen or lymph node cells, taken before transplant. This CDR3 is CASSVEQGFTGELFF. The CDR3 DNA is TGTGCCAGCAGTGTTGAACAGGGATTCACCGGGGAGCTGTTTTTT. The whole variable domain, filled in from reference TRBV2 and TRBJ2-2, reads EPEVTQTPSHQVTQMGQEVILRCVPISNHLYFYWYRQILGQKVEFLVSFYNNEISEKSEIFDDQFSVERPDGSNFTLKIRSTKLEDSAMYFCASSVEQGFTGELFFGEGSRLTVL.